This TCR beta chain was obtained from a study of blood T cell repertoires in COVID-19. Study context: Sources were T cells, B-cell-depleted T cells, or PBMCs; the material itself was cDNA or gDNA.

Germline trimming cut 6 bases from V and 5 bases from J; bases unmatched to any gene: 5. CDR3 length: 15 residues. Germline assignment: CDR1 MNHEY and CDR2 SVGEGT. Authors' data handling: For nucleated cells, counts were estimated from reference gene primer amplification. Here immunoSEQ multiplex PCR was the method, and the copy in TCRdb shows in-frame clones only, minus some. The V and J calls and clone size come from that table; D and trimming were worked out from the DNA. The data hold roughly 32,000 clones, with about nine tenths observed a single time. Sample: peripheral blood. This chain uses TRBV6-2 or TRBV6-3 with TRBJ2-2; 11 bases map to TRBD2. The sequence was obtained from a man aged 55 to 69 with active COVID-19. CDR3 coding DNA: TGTGCCAGCAGCTTAACTAGCGGGAGTACCGGGGAGCTGTTTTTT. Its protein product is CASSLTSGSTGELFF.